This entry lists 24 T cell receptor beta chains sequenced from one sample in a study of cytomegalovirus exposure and HLA in healthy donors (dated by TCRdb to 2016 to 2017). Library creation used the immunoSEQ multiplex PCR assay. TCRdb retrieved this table from immuneACCESS and kept in-frame rearrangements only. Not all clones are present; in checked studies, unresolved V genes account for under half, and no reason is known for the remainder. The sample yields around 100,000 clones; approximately 81% were counted once. The biggest ten clones account for roughly 20% of the sample. The specimen sequenced was PBMCs. These receptors all come from a man younger than 35 in good health and CMV-seropositive.

V and J are TRBV9 and TRBJ2-2, with 8 bases identical to TRBD2. This CDR3 is 16 amino acids long. With 0 bases clipped from V and 7 bases from J, the junction kept 8 bases outside the gene matches. Germline values: CDR1 SGDLS, CDR2 YYNGEE. For the CDR3, the DNA is TGTGCCAGCAGCGTAGAGGTAGCGGGATATGGCGGGGAGCTGTTTTTT. It yields the protein CASSVEVAGYGGELFF.

The rearrangement links TRBV7-6 to TRBJ2-5; 7 nucleotides agree with TRBD2. This CDR3 contains 14 residues. J was trimmed by 1 base and V by 4 bases; bases with no gene match: 3. In germline, CDR1 is SGHVS, CDR2 FNYEAQ. The CDR3 here is CASSSRGVQETQYF. For the CDR3, the DNA is TGTGCCAGCAGCTCCCGGGGGGTCCAAGAGACCCAGTACTTC.

The gene calls are TRBV5-1 and TRBJ2-1; TRBD2 matches 13 bases. V shed 4 bases, J shed 2 bases, and the junction held 3 bases outside the gene matches. Germline CDR1 and CDR2: SGHRS and YFSETQ. This CDR3 contains 16 residues. CDR3 nucleotide sequence: TGCGCCAGCAGCCTTGGGACTAGCGGGGCCTACAATGAGCAGTTCTTC. Its protein product is CASSLGTSGAYNEQFF.

This rearrangement joins TRBV6-4 to TRBJ1-3; no reliable D call. Trimming removed 4 bases at V and 2 bases at J, with 9 bases between. The CDR3 runs 14 residues. Germline CDR1 is MRHNA and CDR2 is SNTAGT. The CDR3 nucleotides read TGTGCCAGCAGTGCCACCGCGGCTGGAAACACCATATATTTT. Translation gives CASSATAAGNTIYF.

V usage is TRBV18 and J usage is TRBJ2-3; D unclear. The CDR3 covers 15 residues. Germline V gene lookup returns CDR1 KGHSH and CDR2 LQKENI. V dropped 2 bases and J dropped 0 bases, with 9 bases sitting between them. The CDR3 nucleotides are TGTGCCAGCTCACCATGGTCTACTAGCACAGATACGCAGTATTTT. Its protein is CASSPWSTSTDTQYF.

This clone was found a few times. V gene TRBV27 combines with J gene TRBJ1-4; perhaps TRBD1 as D (6 bases). CDR3 length: 15 residues. Trimming cost V 1 base and J 8 bases, with 14 bases left between them. CDR1 and CDR2 from the germline V gene are MNHEY and SMNVEV (reference sequence). CDR3 amino acids: CASSLFGGRVEKLFF. CDR3 in DNA: TGTGCCAGCAGTTTATTCGGGGGGCGAGTAGAAAAACTGTTTTTT.

The rearrangement links TRBV5-1 to TRBJ2-5; 14 bases align to TRBD2. V was pared by 4 bases and J by 4 bases, with 3 bases of the junction left unmatched. There are 15 residues in the CDR3. Germline V gene sequence: CDR1 SGHRS, CDR2 YFSETQ. The CDR3 region is CASSRLAGGGETQYF. As DNA, the CDR3 is TGCGCCAGCAGCCGACTAGCGGGAGGGGGAGAGACCCAGTACTTC.

The chain employs TRBV5-6 and TRBJ2-7, with D perhaps matching TRBD2 (5 bases). The CDR3 length is 14 residues. V lost 0 bases and J lost 0, with 7 bases in between. Germline V CDR1 and CDR2: SGHDT, YYEEEE. This CDR3 reads CASSLGGSSYEQYV. The DNA of the CDR3 is TGTGCCAGCAGCTTGGGAGGGAGCTCCTACGAGCAGTACGTC.

Concerning this clone itself: At one end, the junction sequence differs from germline, possibly due to a read error. The V call is TRBV15, the J call TRBJ2-4; the D gene is possibly TRBD1 (6 bases). The CDR3 totals 13 residues. CDR1 is LNHNV, CDR2 YYDKDF, per germline (reference sequence). CDR3 in amino acids: CATSRDLGTRISF. DNA for the CDR3: TGTGCCACCAGCAGAGATTTGGGGACAAGGATAAGCTTC.

V and J are TRBV30 and TRBJ2-1, with TRBD2 identical over 11 bases. This CDR3 comprises 14 residues. Looked up from germline, CDR1 is GTSNPN and CDR2 is SVGIG (reference sequence). V was pared by 6 bases and J by 4 bases, with 5 bases of the junction left unmatched. The CDR3 region has the DNA TGTGCCTGCCAACTAGCGGGAGCTTACAATGAGCAGTTCTTC. It is translated as CACQLAGAYNEQFF. Variable domain in full (rest from reference TRBV30 and TRBJ2-1): SQTIHQWPATLVQPVGSPLSLECTVEGTSNPNLYWYRQAAGRGLQLLFYSVGIGQISSEVPQNLSASRPQDRQFILSSKKLLLSDSGFYLCACQLAGAYNEQFFGPGTRLTVL.

The chain joins TRBV30 to TRBJ2-5, with 10 nucleotides matching TRBD2. The CDR3 totals 18 residues. Germline values: CDR1 GTSNPN, CDR2 SVGIG (reference sequence). V shed 0 bases and J 5 bases; nucleotides not matched to a gene: 15. This CDR3 is CAWSVPLGRAGGGETQYF. The CDR3 region has the DNA TGTGCCTGGAGTGTCCCCCTGGGTAGAGCGGGAGGGGGGGAGACCCAGTACTTC.

The chain combines TRBV2 with TRBJ2-5, with 7 bases aligning to TRBD1. Germline V gene sequence: CDR1 SNHLY, CDR2 FYNNEI. With 5 bases clipped from V and 3 bases from J, the junction kept 6 bases outside the gene matches. This CDR3 comprises 14 residues. The CDR3, as DNA: TGTGCCAGCAGTATGGGGGACAGCGAAGAGACCCAGTACTTC. It codes for CASSMGDSEETQYF.

The chain combines TRBV30 with TRBJ1-2; possibly TRBD1 for D (5 bases). The V end lost 1 base, the J end lost 0 bases, and 6 bases lay between the germline ends. The CDR3 loop spans 13 amino acids. The germline gives CDR1 GTSNPN, CDR2 SVGIG (reference sequence). CDR3 loop: CAWSGQTNYGYTF. CDR3 nucleotide sequence: TGTGCCTGGAGTGGACAGACTAACTATGGCTACACCTTC.

The V and J genes are TRBV10-3 and TRBJ2-3, with 11 bases lining up with TRBD2. CDR1 is ENHRY and CDR2 is SYGVKD in the germline V gene. V was pared by 7 bases and J by 4 bases, with 7 bases of the junction left unmatched. This CDR3 is built from 15 residues. The CDR3: CAINLAGGLADTQYF. CDR3 in DNA: TGTGCCATCAATCTAGCGGGAGGACTCGCAGATACGCAGTATTTT.

This clone was seen once. The rearrangement joins TRBV5-1 to TRBJ2-1, with TRBD2 matching over 9 bases. Germline V gene data show CDR1 as SGHRS and CDR2 as YFSETQ. Trimming took 4 bases from V and 4 from J; bases not matched to a gene: 3. The CDR3 covers 14 residues. This CDR3 reads CASSVSGSYNEQFF. The CDR3 DNA reads as TGCGCCAGCAGCGTTAGCGGGAGTTACAATGAGCAGTTCTTC. Full variable domain (remainder filled in from reference TRBV5-1 and TRBJ2-1): KAGVTQTPRYLIKTRGQQVTLSCSPISGHRSVSWYQQTPGQGLQFLFEYFSETQRNKGNFPGRFSGRQFSNSRSEMNVSTLELGDSALYLCASSVSGSYNEQFFGPGTRLTVL.

The chain is built from TRBV4-1 and TRBJ2-1; TRBD2 matches at 7 bases. Per germline, CDR1 MGHRA and CDR2 YSYEKL. With V trimmed by 2 bases and J by 4 bases, 8 bases remained unmatched. The CDR3 is made up of 16 amino acids. CDR3 nucleotides: TGCGCCAGCAGCCAATGGCGCGGGAGTACATACAATGAGCAGTTCTTC. Translating gives CASSQWRGSTYNEQFF.

The chain recombines TRBV27 with TRBJ2-2; TRBD2 matches 7 bases. CDR1 and CDR2 from the germline V gene are MNHEY and SMNVEV (reference sequence). The trim removed 5 bases at V and 2 bases at J, leaving 8 bases unmatched. This CDR3 spans 16 amino acids. The chain's CDR3 is CASSANSGFNTGELFF. Here the CDR3 DNA reads TGTGCCAGCAGTGCAAATAGCGGGTTTAACACCGGGGAGCTGTTTTTT.

This rearrangement joins TRBV5-1 to TRBJ1-1; D is ambiguous. The CDR3 consists of 13 residues. V lost 2 bases and J lost 1, with 6 bases in between. Germline CDR1 is SGHRS and CDR2 is YFSETQ. The CDR3 DNA sequence: TGCGCCAGCAGCTTTATCAGGAACACTGAAGCTTTCTTT. Translation: CASSFIRNTEAFF.

The chain uses TRBV11-2 and TRBJ2-5; no reliable D call. The germline V gene has CDR1 SGHAT and CDR2 FQNNGV. This CDR3 has 14 residues. Trimming shortened V by 4 bases and J by 1 base, and 10 bases separated the two germline ends. The CDR3 region is CASSSWRSQETQYF. CDR3 nucleotide sequence: TGTGCCAGCAGCTCGTGGCGGTCCCAAGAGACCCAGTACTTC.

The V call is TRBV15, the J call TRBJ2-5, with 9 bases that match TRBD2. In germline, CDR1 is LNHNV, CDR2 YYDKDF (reference sequence). The CDR3 has 14 amino acids. Germline trimming cut 3 bases from V and 4 bases from J; bases unmatched to any gene: 3. CDR3 coding DNA: TGTGCCACCAGCAGGGGACTAGCTCGAGAGACCCAGTACTTC. This codes for CATSRGLARETQYF.

The chain has TRBV19 and TRBJ1-1; unclear D gene. Germline V gives CDR1 LNHDA, CDR2 SQIVND (reference sequence). Trimming took off 7 bases at V and 0 bases at J, with 12 bases between the two ends. The CDR3 runs 14 residues. This CDR3 reads CASTSESMNTEAFF. CDR3 coding DNA: TGTGCCAGTACCTCGGAGTCCATGAACACTGAAGCTTTCTTT.

V and J are TRBV30 and TRBJ2-6; possible D gene TRBD1, 5 bases. Per germline, CDR1 GTSNPN and CDR2 SVGIG (reference sequence). V shed 4 bases and J shed 2 bases, with 15 bases lying between them. This CDR3 has 16 residues. The CDR3 DNA is TGTGCCTGGAACCGATGGGCAGGGACTGGGGCCAACGTCCTGACTTTC. It translates to CAWNRWAGTGANVLTF. Supplemented by reference TRBV30 and TRBJ2-6, the full variable domain reads SQTIHQWPATLVQPVGSPLSLECTVEGTSNPNLYWYRQAAGRGLQLLFYSVGIGQISSEVPQNLSASRPQDRQFILSSKKLLLSDSGFYLCAWNRWAGTGANVLTFGAGSRLTVL.

V gene TRBV27 combines with J gene TRBJ1-1, with a possible D match to TRBD1 (5 bases). This CDR3 is built from 14 residues. Per germline, CDR1 MNHEY and CDR2 SMNVEV (reference sequence). The germline V and J ends were trimmed by 5 bases and 1 base, with 11 bases remaining between them. The CDR3 loop is CASSPRGRNTEAFF. The CDR3 coding sequence is TGTGCCAGCAGTCCCCGGGGGAGGAACACTGAAGCTTTCTTT.

The CDR3: CASKVQGGNQPQHF. In DNA, the CDR3 is TGCGCCAGCAAGGTACAGGGGGGCAATCAGCCCCAGCATTTT. The rearrangement joins TRBV10-2 to TRBJ1-5; 8 nucleotides agree with TRBD1. From germline, CDR1 is WSHSY and CDR2 SAAADI. J gave up 2 bases and V 7 bases, and 4 bases lay outside the gene matches. The CDR3 is 14 residues long.